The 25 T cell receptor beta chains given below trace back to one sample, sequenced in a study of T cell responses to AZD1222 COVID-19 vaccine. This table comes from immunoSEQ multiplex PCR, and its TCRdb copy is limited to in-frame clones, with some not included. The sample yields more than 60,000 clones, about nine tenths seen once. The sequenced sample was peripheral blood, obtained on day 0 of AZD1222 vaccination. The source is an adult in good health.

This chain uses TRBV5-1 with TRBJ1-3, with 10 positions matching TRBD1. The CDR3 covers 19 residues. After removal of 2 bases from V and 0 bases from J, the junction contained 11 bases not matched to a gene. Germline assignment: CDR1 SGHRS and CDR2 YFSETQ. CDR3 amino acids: CASSLTGTGVLFSGNTIYF. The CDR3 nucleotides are TGCGCCAGCAGCTTAACCGGGACAGGGGTCCTTTTCTCTGGAAACACCATATATTTT.

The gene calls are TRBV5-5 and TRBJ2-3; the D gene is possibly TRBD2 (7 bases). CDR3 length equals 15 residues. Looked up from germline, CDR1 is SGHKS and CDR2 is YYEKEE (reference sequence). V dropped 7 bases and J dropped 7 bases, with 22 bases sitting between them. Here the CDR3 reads CASDLSGRGTYTQYF. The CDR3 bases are TGTGCCAGCGACCTTTCTGGGAGGGGGACGTATACGCAGTATTTT.

DNA for the CDR3: TGCGCCAGCAGCCAAGATGGGGCTCAGGGCGGTAACTATGGCTACACCTTC. As protein: CASSQDGAQGGNYGYTF. This rearrangement joins TRBV4-3 to TRBJ1-2; possible D gene TRBD1, 5 bases. Germline V gene sequence: CDR1 LGHNA, CDR2 YSLEER. CDR3 length: 17 amino acids. V was trimmed by 0 bases and J by 1 base, leaving 15 bases between them.

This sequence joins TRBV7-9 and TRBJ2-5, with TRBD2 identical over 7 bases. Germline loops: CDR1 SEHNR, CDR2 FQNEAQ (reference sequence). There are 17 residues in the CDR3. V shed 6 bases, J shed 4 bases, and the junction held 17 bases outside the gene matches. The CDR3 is CASSSPLFAGDGETQYF. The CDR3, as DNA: TGTGCCAGCAGTTCCCCCCTCTTCGCGGGGGATGGAGAGACCCAGTACTTC.

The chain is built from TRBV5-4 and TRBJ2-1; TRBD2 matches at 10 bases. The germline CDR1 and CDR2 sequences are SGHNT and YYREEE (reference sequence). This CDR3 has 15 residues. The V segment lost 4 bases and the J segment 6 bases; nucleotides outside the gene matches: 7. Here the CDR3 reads CASSPSGRPLNEQFF. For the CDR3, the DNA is TGTGCCAGCAGCCCTAGCGGGAGACCGCTCAATGAGCAGTTCTTC.

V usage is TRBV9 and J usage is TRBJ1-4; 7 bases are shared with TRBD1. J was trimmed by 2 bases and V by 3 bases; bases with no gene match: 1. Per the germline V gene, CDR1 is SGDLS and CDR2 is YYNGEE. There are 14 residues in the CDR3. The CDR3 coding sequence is TGTGCCAGCAGCGGGGGACAGACTAATGAAAAACTGTTTTTT. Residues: CASSGGQTNEKLFF.

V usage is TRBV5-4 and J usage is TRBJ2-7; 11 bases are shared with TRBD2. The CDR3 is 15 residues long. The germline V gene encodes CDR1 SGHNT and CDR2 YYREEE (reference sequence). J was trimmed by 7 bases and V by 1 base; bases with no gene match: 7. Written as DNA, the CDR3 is TGTGCCAGCAGCTTGAGGCTAGCGGGAGGTTGGGAGCAGTACTTC. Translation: CASSLRLAGGWEQYF.

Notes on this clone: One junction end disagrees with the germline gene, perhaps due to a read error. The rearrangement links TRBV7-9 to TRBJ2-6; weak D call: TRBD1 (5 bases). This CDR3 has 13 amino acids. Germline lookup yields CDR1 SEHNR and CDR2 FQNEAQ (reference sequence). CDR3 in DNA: TGTGCCATCAGCCAGGGTGGGGCCAACGTCCTGACTTTC. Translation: CAISQGGANVLTF.

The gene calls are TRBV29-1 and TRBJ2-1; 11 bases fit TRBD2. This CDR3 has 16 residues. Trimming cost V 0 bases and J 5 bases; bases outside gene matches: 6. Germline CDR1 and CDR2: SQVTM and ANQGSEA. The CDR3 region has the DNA TGCAGCGTTGAAGATATGAAACTAGCGGGAGACAATGAGCAGTTCTTC. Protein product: CSVEDMKLAGDNEQFF.

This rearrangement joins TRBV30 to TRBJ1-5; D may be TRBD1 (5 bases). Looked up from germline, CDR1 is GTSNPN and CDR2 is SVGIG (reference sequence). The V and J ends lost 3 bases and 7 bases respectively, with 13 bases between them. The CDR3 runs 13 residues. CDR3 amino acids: CAWSGKGNQPQHF. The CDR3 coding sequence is TGTGCCTGGAGCGGGAAGGGGAACCAGCCCCAGCATTTT.

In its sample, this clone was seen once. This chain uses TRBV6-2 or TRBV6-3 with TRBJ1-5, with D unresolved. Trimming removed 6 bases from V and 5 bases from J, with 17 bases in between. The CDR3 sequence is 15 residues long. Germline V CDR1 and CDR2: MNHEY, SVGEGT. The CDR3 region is CASSHTPLTDQPQHF. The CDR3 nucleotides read TGTGCCAGCAGCCATACCCCCTTAACGGATCAGCCCCAGCATTTT.

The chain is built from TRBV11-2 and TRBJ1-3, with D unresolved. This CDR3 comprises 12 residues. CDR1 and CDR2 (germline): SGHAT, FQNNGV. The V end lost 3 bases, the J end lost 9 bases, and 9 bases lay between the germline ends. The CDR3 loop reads CASSFSDATIYF. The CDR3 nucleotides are TGTGCCAGCAGCTTCTCGGATGCCACCATATATTTT.

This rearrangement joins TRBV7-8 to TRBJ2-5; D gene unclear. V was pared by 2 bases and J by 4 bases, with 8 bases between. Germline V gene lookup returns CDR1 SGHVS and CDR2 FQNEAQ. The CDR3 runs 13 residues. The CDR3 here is CASSLLVIETQYF. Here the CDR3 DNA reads TGTGCCAGCAGCTTACTTGTCATAGAGACCCAGTACTTC.

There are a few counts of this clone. The CDR3 protein is CASSYLEDSNQPQHF. As DNA, the CDR3 is TGTGCCAGCAGTTACCTGGAAGATAGCAATCAGCCCCAGCATTTT. This chain connects TRBV6-2 or TRBV6-3 to TRBJ1-5; D is undetermined. Germline loops: CDR1 MNHEY, CDR2 SVGEGT. This CDR3 contains 15 residues. Between the trimmed V and J ends, which lost 2 bases and 0 bases, there was a span of 8 bases.

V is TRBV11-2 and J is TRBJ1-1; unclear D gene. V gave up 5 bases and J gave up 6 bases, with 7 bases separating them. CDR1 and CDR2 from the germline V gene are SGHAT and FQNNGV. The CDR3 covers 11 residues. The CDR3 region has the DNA TGTGCCAGCAGCCTCGAGGCTGAAGCTTTCTTT. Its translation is CASSLEAEAFF.

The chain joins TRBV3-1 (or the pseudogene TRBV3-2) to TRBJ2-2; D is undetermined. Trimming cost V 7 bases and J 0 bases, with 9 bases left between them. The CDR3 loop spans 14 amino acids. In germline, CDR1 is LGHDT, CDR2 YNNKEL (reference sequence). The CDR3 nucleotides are TGTGCCAGCACACAAGACACGAACACCGGGGAGCTGTTTTTT. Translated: CASTQDTNTGELFF.

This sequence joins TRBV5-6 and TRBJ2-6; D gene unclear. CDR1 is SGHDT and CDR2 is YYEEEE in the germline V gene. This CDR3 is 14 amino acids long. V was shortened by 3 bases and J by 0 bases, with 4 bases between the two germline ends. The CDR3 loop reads CASSSSSGANVLTF. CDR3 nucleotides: TGTGCCAGCAGCTCATCCTCTGGGGCCAACGTCCTGACTTTC.

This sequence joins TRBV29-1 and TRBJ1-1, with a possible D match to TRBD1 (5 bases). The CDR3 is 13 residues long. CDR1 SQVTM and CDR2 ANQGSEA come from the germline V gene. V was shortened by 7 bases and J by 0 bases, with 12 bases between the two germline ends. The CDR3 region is CSAADSMNTEAFF. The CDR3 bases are TGCAGCGCCGCCGACAGTATGAACACTGAAGCTTTCTTT.

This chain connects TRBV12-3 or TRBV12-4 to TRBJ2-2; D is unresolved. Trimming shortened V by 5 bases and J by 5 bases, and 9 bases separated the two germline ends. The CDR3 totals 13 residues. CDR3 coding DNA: TGTGCCAGCAGTCCCCCCAATACCGGGGAGCTGTTTTTT. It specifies CASSPPNTGELFF.

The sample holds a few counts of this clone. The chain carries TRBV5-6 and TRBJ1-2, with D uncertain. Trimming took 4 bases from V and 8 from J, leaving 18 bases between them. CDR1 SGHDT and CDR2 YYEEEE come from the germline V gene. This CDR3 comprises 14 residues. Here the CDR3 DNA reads TGTGCCAGCAGCCCAACGGACTCCTTTGGGGGCTACACCTTC. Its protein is CASSPTDSFGGYTF.

CDR3 in DNA: TGTGCCAGCAGTTCAGGCGAAAGCTATGGCTACACCTTC. Translated: CASSSGESYGYTF. The genes are TRBV7-6 and TRBJ1-2; D gene unclear. CDR3 length: 13 residues. The V end was cut by 6 bases, the J end by 4 bases, with 12 bases between. The germline CDR1 and CDR2 sequences are SGHVS and FNYEAQ. Full variable domain (outside the CDR3, taken from reference TRBV7-6 and TRBJ1-2): GAGVSQSPRYKVTKRGQDVALRCDPISGHVSLYWYRQALGQGPEFLTYFNYEAQQDKSGLPNDRFSAERPEGSISTLTIQRTEQRDSAMYRCASSSGESYGYTFGSGTRLTVV.

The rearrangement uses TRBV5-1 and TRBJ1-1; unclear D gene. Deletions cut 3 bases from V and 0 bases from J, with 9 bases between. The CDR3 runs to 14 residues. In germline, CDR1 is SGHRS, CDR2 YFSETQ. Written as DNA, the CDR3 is TGCGCCAGCAGCTCCCTTAATTTGAACACTGAAGCTTTCTTT. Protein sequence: CASSSLNLNTEAFF.

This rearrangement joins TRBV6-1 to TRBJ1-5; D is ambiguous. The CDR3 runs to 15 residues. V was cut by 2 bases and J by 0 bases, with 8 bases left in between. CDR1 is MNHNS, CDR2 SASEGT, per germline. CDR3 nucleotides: TGTGCCAGCAGTGAATACCCCAGTAGCAATCAGCCCCAGCATTTT. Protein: CASSEYPSSNQPQHF.

The CDR3 sequence: CASSLVGGNTEAFF. Written as DNA, the CDR3 is TGTGCCAGCAGCTTGGTCGGGGGTAACACTGAAGCTTTCTTT. This rearrangement joins TRBV5-8 to TRBJ1-1, with D possibly being TRBD1 (5 bases). Trimming took 0 bases from V and 2 from J, leaving 8 bases between them. Germline CDR1 and CDR2: SGHTS and YDEGEE. This CDR3 has 14 amino acids. Combining the CDR3 with reference TRBV5-8 and TRBJ1-1 gives the whole variable domain EAGVTQSPTHLIKTRGQQATLRCSPISGHTSVYWYQQALGLGLQFLLWYDEGEERNRGNFPPRFSGRQFPNYSSELNVNALELEDSALYLCASSLVGGNTEAFFGQGTRLTVV.

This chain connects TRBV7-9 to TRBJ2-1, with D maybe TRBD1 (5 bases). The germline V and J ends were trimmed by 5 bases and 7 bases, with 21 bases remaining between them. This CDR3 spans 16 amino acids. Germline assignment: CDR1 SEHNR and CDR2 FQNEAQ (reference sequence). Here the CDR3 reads CASSESILGHSNEQFF. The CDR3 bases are TGTGCCAGCAGCGAGTCGATATTGGGGCACTCTAATGAGCAGTTCTTC.